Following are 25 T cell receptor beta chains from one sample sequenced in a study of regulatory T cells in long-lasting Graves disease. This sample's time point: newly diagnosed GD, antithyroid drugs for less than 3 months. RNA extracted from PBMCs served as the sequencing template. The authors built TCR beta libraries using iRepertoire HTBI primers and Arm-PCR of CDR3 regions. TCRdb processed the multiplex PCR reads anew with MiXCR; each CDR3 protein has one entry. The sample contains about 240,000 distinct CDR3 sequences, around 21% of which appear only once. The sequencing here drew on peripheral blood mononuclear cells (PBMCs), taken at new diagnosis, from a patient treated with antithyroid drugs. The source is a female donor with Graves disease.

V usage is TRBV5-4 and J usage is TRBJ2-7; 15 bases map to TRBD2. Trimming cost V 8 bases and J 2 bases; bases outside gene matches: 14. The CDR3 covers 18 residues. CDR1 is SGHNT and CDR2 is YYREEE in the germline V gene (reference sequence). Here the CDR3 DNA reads TGTGCCAGTGGTTTCCGGACTAGCGGGAGGGCCTTCGCCTACGAGCAGTACTTC. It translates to CASGFRTSGRAFAYEQYF.

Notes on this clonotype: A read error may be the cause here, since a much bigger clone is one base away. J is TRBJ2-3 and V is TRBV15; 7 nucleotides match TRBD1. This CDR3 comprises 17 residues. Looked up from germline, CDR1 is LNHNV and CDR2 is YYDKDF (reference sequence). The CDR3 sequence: CATSSRRPGERTGTQYF. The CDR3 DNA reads TGTGCCACCAGCAGCCGCAGGCCAGGGGAGAGGACAGGTACGCAGTATTTT.

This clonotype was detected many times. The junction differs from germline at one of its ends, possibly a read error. The CDR3 reads CASSLVDGGTDTQYF. The CDR3 bases are TGCGCCAGCAGCTTGGTGGATGGCGGCACAGATACGCAGTATTTT. This sequence joins TRBV5-5 and TRBJ2-3; D is uncertain. CDR3 length: 15 residues. Germline CDR1 reads SGHKS; CDR2 reads YYEKEE (reference sequence).

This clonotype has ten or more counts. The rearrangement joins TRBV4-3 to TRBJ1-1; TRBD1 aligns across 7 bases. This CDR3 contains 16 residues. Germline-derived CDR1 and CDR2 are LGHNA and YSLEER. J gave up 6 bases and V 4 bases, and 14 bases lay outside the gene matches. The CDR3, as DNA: TGCGCCAGCAGCCCCGTCGGTGGCAGGGGGTTACCTGAAGCTTTCTTT. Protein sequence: CASSPVGGRGLPEAFF.

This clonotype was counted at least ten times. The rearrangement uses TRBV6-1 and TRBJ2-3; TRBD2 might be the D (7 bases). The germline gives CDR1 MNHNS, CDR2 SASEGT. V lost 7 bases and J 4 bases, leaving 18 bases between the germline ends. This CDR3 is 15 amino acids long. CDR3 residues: CASTLRGALADTQYF. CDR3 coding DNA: TGTGCCAGCACCCTACGGGGGGCGTTGGCAGATACGCAGTATTTT.

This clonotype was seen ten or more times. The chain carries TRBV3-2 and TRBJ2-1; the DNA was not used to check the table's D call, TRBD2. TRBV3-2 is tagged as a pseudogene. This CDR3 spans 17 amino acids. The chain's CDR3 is CASSQVTSGGHHNEQFF. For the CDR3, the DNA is TGTGCCAGCAGCCAAGTTACTAGCGGGGGCCATCACAATGAGCAGTTCTTC.

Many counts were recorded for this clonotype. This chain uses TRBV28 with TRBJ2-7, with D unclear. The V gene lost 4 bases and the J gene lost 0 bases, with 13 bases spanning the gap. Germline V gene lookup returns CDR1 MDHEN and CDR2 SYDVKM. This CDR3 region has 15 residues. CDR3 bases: TGTGCCAGCAGTTACCCTATGGGCCCCTCCTACGAGCAGTACTTC. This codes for CASSYPMGPSYEQYF.

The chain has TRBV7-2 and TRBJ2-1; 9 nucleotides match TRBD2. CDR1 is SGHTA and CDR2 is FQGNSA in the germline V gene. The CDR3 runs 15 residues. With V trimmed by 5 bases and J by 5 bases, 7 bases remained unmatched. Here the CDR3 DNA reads TGTGCCAGCAGCCCCAGACTAGCGGCAGACAATGAGCAGTTCTTC. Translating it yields CASSPRLAADNEQFF. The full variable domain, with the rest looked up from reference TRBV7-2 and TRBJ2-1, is GAGVSQSPSNKVTEKGKDVELRCDPISGHTALYWYRQSLGQGLEFLIYFQGNSAPDKSGLPSDRFSAERTGGSVSTLTIQRTQQEDSAVYLCASSPRLAADNEQFFGPGTRLTVL.

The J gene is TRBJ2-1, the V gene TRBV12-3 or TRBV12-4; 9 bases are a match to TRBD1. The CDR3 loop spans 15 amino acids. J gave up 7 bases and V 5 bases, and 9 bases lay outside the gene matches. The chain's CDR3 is CASSLRTGDLNEQFF. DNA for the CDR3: TGTGCCAGCAGTCTCCGGACAGGGGACTTGAATGAGCAGTTCTTC.

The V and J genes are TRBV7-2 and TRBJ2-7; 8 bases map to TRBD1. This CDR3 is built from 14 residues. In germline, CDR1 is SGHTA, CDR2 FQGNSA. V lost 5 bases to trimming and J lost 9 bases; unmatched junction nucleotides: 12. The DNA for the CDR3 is TGTGCCAGCAGCGATGGGCAGGGGGCGCTGGGGCAGTACTTC. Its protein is CASSDGQGALGQYF.

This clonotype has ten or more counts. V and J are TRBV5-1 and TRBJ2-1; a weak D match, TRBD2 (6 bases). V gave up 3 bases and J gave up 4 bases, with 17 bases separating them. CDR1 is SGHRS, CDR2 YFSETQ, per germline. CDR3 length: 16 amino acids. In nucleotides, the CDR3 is TGCGCCAGCAGCTACTCCGGGACTGCCCCTTACAATGAGCAGTTCTTC. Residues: CASSYSGTAPYNEQFF.

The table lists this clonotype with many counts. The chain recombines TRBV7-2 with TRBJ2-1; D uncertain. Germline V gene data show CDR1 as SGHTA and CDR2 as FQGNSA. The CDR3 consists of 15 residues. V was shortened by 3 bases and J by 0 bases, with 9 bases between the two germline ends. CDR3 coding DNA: TGTGCCAGCAGCTTGGTGCCCAGCTCCTACAATGAGCAGTTCTTC. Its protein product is CASSLVPSSYNEQFF.

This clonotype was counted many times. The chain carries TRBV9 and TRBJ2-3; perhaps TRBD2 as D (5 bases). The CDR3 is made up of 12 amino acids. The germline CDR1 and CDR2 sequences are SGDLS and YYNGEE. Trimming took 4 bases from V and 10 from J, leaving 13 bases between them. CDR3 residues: CASSPEGSAQYF. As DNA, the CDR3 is TGTGCCAGCAGCCCAGAGGGTAGCGCGCAGTATTTT.

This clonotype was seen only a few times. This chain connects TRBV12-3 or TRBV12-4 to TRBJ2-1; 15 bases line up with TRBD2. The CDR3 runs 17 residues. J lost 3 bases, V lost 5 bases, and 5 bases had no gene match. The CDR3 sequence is CASSLRTSGRGYNEQFF. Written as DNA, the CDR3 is TGTGCCAGCAGTCTTCGGACTAGCGGGAGGGGCTACAATGAGCAGTTCTTC.

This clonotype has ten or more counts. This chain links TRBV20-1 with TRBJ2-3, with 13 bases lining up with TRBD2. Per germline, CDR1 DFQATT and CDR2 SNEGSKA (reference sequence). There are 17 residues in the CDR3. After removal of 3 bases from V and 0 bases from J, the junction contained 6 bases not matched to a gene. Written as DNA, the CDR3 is TGCAGTGCTAGGGGACTAGCGGGAATTTCGAGCACAGATACGCAGTATTTT. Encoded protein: CSARGLAGISSTDTQYF.

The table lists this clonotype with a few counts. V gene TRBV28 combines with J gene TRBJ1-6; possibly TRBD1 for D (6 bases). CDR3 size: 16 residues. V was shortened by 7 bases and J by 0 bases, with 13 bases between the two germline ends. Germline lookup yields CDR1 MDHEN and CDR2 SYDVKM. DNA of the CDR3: TGTGCCAGCATCGAGGGGGGGAGCTCCTATAATTCACCCCTCCACTTT. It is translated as CASIEGGSSYNSPLHF.

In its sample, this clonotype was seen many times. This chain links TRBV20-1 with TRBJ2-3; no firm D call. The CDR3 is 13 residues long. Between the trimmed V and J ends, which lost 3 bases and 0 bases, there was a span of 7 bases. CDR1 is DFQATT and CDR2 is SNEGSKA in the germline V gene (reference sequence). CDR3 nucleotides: TGCAGTGCTAGTGACTTTAGCACAGATACGCAGTATTTT. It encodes CSASDFSTDTQYF.

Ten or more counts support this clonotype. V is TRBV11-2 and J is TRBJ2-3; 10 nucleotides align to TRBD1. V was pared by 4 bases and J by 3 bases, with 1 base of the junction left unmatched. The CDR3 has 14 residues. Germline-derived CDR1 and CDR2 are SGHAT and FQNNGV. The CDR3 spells CASSWGQGTDTQYF. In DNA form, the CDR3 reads TGTGCCAGCAGCTGGGGACAGGGGACAGATACGCAGTATTTT. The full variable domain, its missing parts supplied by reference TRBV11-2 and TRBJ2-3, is EAGVAQSPRYKIIEKRQSVAFWCNPISGHATLYWYQQILGQGPKLLIQFQNNGVVDDSQLPKDRFSAERLKGVDSTLKIQPAKLEDSAVYLCASSWGQGTDTQYFGPGTRLTVL.

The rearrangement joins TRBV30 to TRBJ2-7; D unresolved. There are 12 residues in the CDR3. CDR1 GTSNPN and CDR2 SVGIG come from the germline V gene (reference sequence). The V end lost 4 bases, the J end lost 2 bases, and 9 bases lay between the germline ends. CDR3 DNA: TGTGCCTGGACCACAGCGCCCTACGAGCAGTACTTC. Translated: CAWTTAPYEQYF.

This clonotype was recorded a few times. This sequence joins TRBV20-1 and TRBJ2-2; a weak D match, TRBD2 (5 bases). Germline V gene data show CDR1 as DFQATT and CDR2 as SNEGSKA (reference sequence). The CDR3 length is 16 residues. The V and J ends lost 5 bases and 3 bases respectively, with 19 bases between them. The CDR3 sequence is CSARTSKRSHTGELFF. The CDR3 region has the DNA TGCAGTGCTCGTACTTCCAAGCGGAGCCACACCGGGGAGCTGTTTTTT.

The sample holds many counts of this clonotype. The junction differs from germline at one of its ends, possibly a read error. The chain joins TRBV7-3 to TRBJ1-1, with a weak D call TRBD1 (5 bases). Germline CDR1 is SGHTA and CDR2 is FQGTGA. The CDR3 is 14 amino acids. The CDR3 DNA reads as TGTACCAGCAGCTTAAGAGGGGTTGAAACTGAAGCTTTCTTT. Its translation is CTSSLRGVETEAFF.

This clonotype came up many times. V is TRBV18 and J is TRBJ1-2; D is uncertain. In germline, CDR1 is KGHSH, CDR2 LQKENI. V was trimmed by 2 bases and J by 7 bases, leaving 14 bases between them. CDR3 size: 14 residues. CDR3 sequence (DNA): TGTGCCAGCTCACCATCTTGGGGATCGGCTGGCTACACCTTC. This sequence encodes CASSPSWGSAGYTF.

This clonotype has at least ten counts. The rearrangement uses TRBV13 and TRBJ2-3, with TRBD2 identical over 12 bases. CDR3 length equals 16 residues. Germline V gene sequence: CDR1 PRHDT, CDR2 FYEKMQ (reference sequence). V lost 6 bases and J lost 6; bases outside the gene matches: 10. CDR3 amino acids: CASSYLAGGHSDTQYF. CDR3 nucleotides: TGTGCCAGCAGTTACCTAGCGGGAGGGCATTCGGATACGCAGTATTTT.

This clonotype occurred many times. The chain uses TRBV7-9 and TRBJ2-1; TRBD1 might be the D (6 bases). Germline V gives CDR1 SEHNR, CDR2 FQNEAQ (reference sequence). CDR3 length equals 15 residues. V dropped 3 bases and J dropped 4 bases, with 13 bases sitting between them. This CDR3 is CASSFRDKPYNEQFF. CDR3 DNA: TGTGCCAGCAGCTTCCGGGACAAACCTTACAATGAGCAGTTCTTC.

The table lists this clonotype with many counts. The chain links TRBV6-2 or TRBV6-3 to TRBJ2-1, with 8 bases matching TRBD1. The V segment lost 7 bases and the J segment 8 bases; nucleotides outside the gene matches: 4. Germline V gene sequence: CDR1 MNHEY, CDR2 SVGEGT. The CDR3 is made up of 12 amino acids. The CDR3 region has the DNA TGTGCCAGCAATCAGGGGGCCTATGAGCAGTTCTTC. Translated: CASNQGAYEQFF.